The entry below describes one T cell receptor (beta chain). TCRdb reprocessed the RT-PCR reads via MiXCR and lists one record per CDR3 protein. The sample has almost 700,000 distinct CDR3 sequences, 14% seen once. The CDR3 has 15 residues. Trimming took 2 bases from V and 7 from J, leaving 12 bases between them. Germline V CDR1 and CDR2: LGHNA, YSLEER. The sample taken for sequencing was memory CD4+ T cells from blood. The clonotype comes from a female donor in good health, serving as a healthy control. This chain uses TRBV4-3 with TRBJ1-6; D remains unclear. In nucleotides, the CDR3 is TGCGCCAGCAGCCAATCGGTTGGTCAAAATTCACCCCTCCACTTT. Its translation is CASSQSVGQNSPLHF.